This T cell receptor (beta chain) was captured in a study of pediatric ulcerative colitis. Whole-study results and caveats: Clonal expansions reduced rectal repertoire diversity in acute severe colitis.

Concerning this clone: Its antigen is still unknown.

Sequenced by immunoSEQ multiplex PCR; TCRdb stores in-frame clones only, minus some. The table has tens of thousands of clones, roughly 83% seen once. Trimming removed 0 bases from V and 3 bases from J, with 12 bases in between. The CDR3 length is 15 residues. Germline values: CDR1 SGHRS, CDR2 YFSETQ. The gene calls are TRBV5-1 and TRBJ1-2; no definite D call. Specimen: blood. This receptor was taken from a girl aged 10 to 17 with moderate ulcerative colitis. Here the CDR3 reads CASSLVTDGDYGYTF. CDR3 nucleotides: TGCGCCAGCAGCTTGGTAACGGACGGGGACTATGGCTACACCTTC.